The 19 T cell receptor beta chains presented below share a single source sample, sequenced in a study of T cell repertoires in cytomegalovirus infection. No antigen has been identified for these receptors. TCRdb passed the reads through MiXCR, listing each CDR3 protein once. This sample has 600,000 to 700,000 distinct CDR3 sequences; roughly a third occur once, and the top ten carry 15% to 20%. Sample: cultured PBMCs, taken from culture after CMV antigen stimulation. Receptor source: a human donor in good health (CMV status not recorded). Some clones in this sample may be carry-over from other donors' samples.

V and J are TRBV11-2 and TRBJ2-2; a possible D gene is TRBD1 (6 bases). Between the trimmed V and J ends, which lost 3 bases and 7 bases, there was a span of 18 bases. Germline CDR1 is SGHAT and CDR2 is FQNNGV. The CDR3 contains 16 residues. The CDR3 sequence: CASSFISGEYHGELFF. The CDR3 DNA reads as TGTGCCAGCAGCTTTATCTCAGGGGAATATCACGGGGAGCTGTTTTTT.

This clonotype showed up just a few times. The rearrangement uses TRBV20-1 and TRBJ1-2; a weak D match, TRBD1 (5 bases). CDR3 length: 13 amino acids. Trimming took 6 bases from V and 7 from J, leaving 18 bases between them. Germline V lookup: CDR1 DFQATT, CDR2 SNEGSKA (reference sequence). The CDR3 nucleotides are TGCAGTGCAAAGGGCCGGGACTCGGGTGGCTACACCTTC. It is translated as CSAKGRDSGGYTF.

The chain carries TRBV2 and TRBJ2-3; D gene uncertain. The V and J ends lost 5 bases and 2 bases respectively, with 20 bases between them. CDR1 SNHLY and CDR2 FYNNEI come from the germline V gene. There are 17 residues in the CDR3. DNA of the CDR3: TGTGCCAGCAGTCCCCCCGTCCGCCTATCCCTCACAGATACGCAGTATTTT. Protein: CASSPPVRLSLTDTQYF.

This clonotype was counted a few times. The chain has TRBV19 and TRBJ2-7; 9 positions match TRBD2. The CDR3 loop spans 15 amino acids. The V gene's germline CDR1 is LNHDA and CDR2 SQIVND (reference sequence). Losses at the gene ends were 1 base for V and 2 bases for J; bases not matched to a gene: 3. The CDR3 sequence: CASSIGAGGPYEQYF. The CDR3 DNA follows: TGTGCCAGTAGTATAGGCGCGGGAGGGCCCTACGAGCAGTACTTC.

The chain couples TRBV24-1 to TRBJ2-5, with TRBD1 matching 11 bases. Germline trimming cut 4 bases from V and 4 bases from J; bases unmatched to any gene: 4. Germline V lookup: CDR1 KGHDR, CDR2 SFDVKD. This CDR3 spans 15 amino acids. CDR3: CATSEAGTGGETQYF. CDR3 nucleotide sequence: TGTGCCACCAGTGAAGCCGGGACAGGGGGAGAGACCCAGTACTTC.

This rearrangement joins TRBV20-1 to TRBJ1-5, with D uncertain. Germline assignment: CDR1 DFQATT and CDR2 SNEGSKA (reference sequence). The CDR3 is 12 residues long. Trimming shortened V by 0 bases and J by 3 bases, and 3 bases separated the two germline ends. The CDR3 sequence: CSARDVNQPQHF. The CDR3 coding sequence is TGCAGTGCTAGAGACGTCAATCAGCCCCAGCATTTT.

In this sample, this clonotype turned up a few times. The chain combines TRBV7-2 with TRBJ2-1, with unresolved D. The CDR3 loop spans 13 amino acids. V gave up 5 bases and J gave up 9 bases, with 14 bases separating them. Germline CDR1 is SGHTA and CDR2 is FQGNSA. CDR3 coding DNA: TGTGCCAGCAGCCCTTATGAGGCTGGTGAGCAGTTCTTC. Its translation: CASSPYEAGEQFF.

This chain joins TRBV6-8 and TRBJ1-3, with D possibly matching TRBD1 (6 bases). CDR1 and CDR2 (germline): MNHGY, SAAAGT. The germline V and J ends were trimmed by 8 bases and 4 bases, with 12 bases remaining between them. The CDR3 has 13 residues. In DNA form, the CDR3 reads TGTGCCAGCCACAGGGAACTCGGAAACACCATATATTTT. This gives the protein CASHRELGNTIYF.

This sequence joins TRBV11-2 and TRBJ2-1, with D possibly matching TRBD1 (6 bases). The CDR3 contains 14 residues. V gave up 5 bases and J gave up 6 bases, with 14 bases separating them. CDR1 and CDR2 (germline): SGHAT, FQNNGV. The CDR3, as DNA: TGTGCCAGCAGCAACGTCAGGGGTCGCAATGAGCAGTTCTTC. This translates into CASSNVRGRNEQFF.

The chain joins TRBV28 to TRBJ2-7, with D possibly TRBD1 on 5 matching bases. The CDR3 totals 13 residues. Germline values: CDR1 MDHEN, CDR2 SYDVKM. V was shortened by 10 bases and J by 3 bases, with 16 bases between the two germline ends. DNA of the CDR3: TGTGCCACCCGGGCAGGGCAGGACTACGAGCAGTACTTC. Protein: CATRAGQDYEQYF.

The rearrangement joins TRBV4-3 to TRBJ2-2; D gene unclear. CDR1 is LGHNA and CDR2 is YSLEER in the germline V gene. V lost 2 bases and J 6 bases, leaving 7 bases between the germline ends. The CDR3 totals 13 residues. The CDR3 here is CASSQLPAGELFF. The CDR3 coding sequence is TGCGCCAGCAGCCAATTGCCGGCCGGGGAGCTGTTTTTT.

A single count supports this clonotype. The rearrangement links TRBV28 to TRBJ2-3, with D perhaps TRBD2 (8 bases). This CDR3 spans 17 amino acids. Germline CDR1 and CDR2: MDHEN and SYDVKM. V gave up 7 bases and J gave up 4 bases, with 24 bases separating them. The CDR3 nucleotides read TGTGCCAGCAACCGGGGGGGGTGGCGCCAGGGGGCAGATACGCAGTATTTT. Protein: CASNRGGWRQGADTQYF. Complete variable domain (other parts from reference TRBV28 and TRBJ2-3): DVKVTQSSRYLVKRTGEKVFLECVQDMDHENMFWYRQDPGLGLRLIYFSYDVKMKEKGDIPEGYSVSREKKERFSLILESASTNQTSMYLCASNRGGWRQGADTQYFGPGTRLTVL.

The DNA of the CDR3 is TGTGCCAGCTATCGGGTGGGGAATGAGCAGTTCTTC. It encodes CASYRVGNEQFF. The genes are TRBV2 and TRBJ2-1; D unresolved. With 8 bases removed from V and 7 bases from J, the gap between germline ends came to 12 bases. CDR1 and CDR2 from the germline V gene are SNHLY and FYNNEI. The CDR3 length is 12 residues.

The rearrangement uses TRBV20-1 and TRBJ2-5; D might be TRBD2 (5 bases). CDR3 size: 13 residues. V was cut by 6 bases and J by 5 bases, with 16 bases left in between. Per the germline V gene, CDR1 is DFQATT and CDR2 is SNEGSKA (reference sequence). Here the CDR3 DNA reads TGCAGTGCCAGCTACGGACTCAGGGAGACCCAGTACTTC. Amino acid sequence: CSASYGLRETQYF.

This clonotype was seen only a few times. V and J are TRBV20-1 and TRBJ2-3, with 14 bases aligning to TRBD2. The junction had 5 bases not matched to a gene; V was cut back by 6 bases and J by 3 bases. CDR3 length: 15 residues. CDR1 and CDR2 from the germline V gene are DFQATT and SNEGSKA (reference sequence). The CDR3 DNA is TGCAGTGCGCCGGGGACTAGCGGGAGTACAGATACGCAGTATTTT. As protein: CSAPGTSGSTDTQYF.

The genes are TRBV18 and TRBJ2-5; D might be TRBD1 (5 bases). Germline assignment: CDR1 KGHSH and CDR2 LQKENI. The CDR3 is 14 residues long. The V end was cut by 4 bases, the J end by 4 bases, with 13 bases between. CDR3 protein: CASSQGITGETQYF. CDR3 nucleotides: TGTGCCAGCTCACAGGGGATAACGGGAGAGACCCAGTACTTC.

The CDR3 reads CASSRLRLRSGPDDEQFF. DNA for the CDR3: TGCGCCAGCAGCCGATTGAGGCTCCGAAGCGGGCCGGACGATGAGCAGTTCTTC. V is TRBV4-1 and J is TRBJ2-1, with a tentative D call TRBD2 (6 bases). Trimming pared 4 bases from V and 8 bases from J, leaving 27 bases between. Germline V lookup: CDR1 MGHRA, CDR2 YSYEKL. The CDR3 has 18 residues.

This chain connects TRBV12-3 or TRBV12-4 to TRBJ1-2; D gene uncertain. The CDR3 runs to 13 residues. Trimming took 3 bases from V and 3 from J, leaving 8 bases between them. CDR3 in amino acids: CASSLTAHYGYTF. The DNA of the CDR3 is TGTGCCAGCAGTTTGACGGCCCACTATGGCTACACCTTC.

In this sample, this clonotype turned up many times. The V and J genes are TRBV7-2 and TRBJ1-6; D unresolved. The germline V and J ends were trimmed by 2 bases and 7 bases, with 9 bases remaining between them. CDR1 and CDR2 from the germline V gene are SGHTA and FQGNSA. The CDR3 extends over 14 amino acids. Written as DNA, the CDR3 is TGTGCCAGCAGCTTATTTCATGCGAATTCACCCCTCCACTTT. Encoded protein: CASSLFHANSPLHF.